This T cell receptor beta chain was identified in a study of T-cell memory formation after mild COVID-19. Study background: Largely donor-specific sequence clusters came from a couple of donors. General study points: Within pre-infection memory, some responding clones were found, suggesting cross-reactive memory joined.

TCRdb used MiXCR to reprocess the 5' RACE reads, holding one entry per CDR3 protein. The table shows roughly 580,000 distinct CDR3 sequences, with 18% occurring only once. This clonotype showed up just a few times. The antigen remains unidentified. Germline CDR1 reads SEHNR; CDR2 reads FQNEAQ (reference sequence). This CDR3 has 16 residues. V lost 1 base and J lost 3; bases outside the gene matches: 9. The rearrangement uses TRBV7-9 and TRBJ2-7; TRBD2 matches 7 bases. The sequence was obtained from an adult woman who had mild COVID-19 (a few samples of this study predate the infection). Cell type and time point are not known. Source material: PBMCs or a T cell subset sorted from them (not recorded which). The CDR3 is CASSLGEGWENYEQYF. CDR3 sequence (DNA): TGTGCCAGCAGCTTAGGGGAGGGTTGGGAGAACTACGAGCAGTACTTC.